This T cell receptor (beta chain) comes out of a study of T cell changes during pregnancy in multiple sclerosis. Data came from immunoSEQ multiplex PCR; TCRdb stores just in-frame clones and leaves some out. Here the sample spans 48,000 or so clones, 88% being singletons. This TCR came from a female donor with multiple sclerosis, enrolled in a pregnancy study. Sequences were derived from CD4+ T cells from peripheral blood mononuclear cells, sampled in the second trimester of pregnancy.

CDR3 DNA sequence: TGCAGCGTTGGACGTCGGCGGAGACAGACCATATGGGAGCAGTTCTTC. Translated, it gives CSVGRRRRQTIWEQFF. V gene TRBV29-1 combines with J gene TRBJ2-1, with a weak D call TRBD1 (5 bases). The CDR3 consists of 16 residues. Germline V gene lookup returns CDR1 SQVTM and CDR2 ANQGSEA. Deletions cut 4 bases from V and 10 bases from J, with 26 bases between.